The clone carrying this T cell receptor (beta chain) was seen a few times. V lost 4 bases and J lost 10; bases outside the gene matches: 9. Germline-derived CDR1 and CDR2 are MNHNS and SASEGT. The CDR3 extends over 15 amino acids. TCRdb reanalysed the 5' RACE reads using MiXCR and keeps one entry per CDR3 protein. The table has roughly 310,000 distinct CDR3 sequences, roughly 8.7% seen once. The source of the sample is a study of T cells after yellow fever vaccination. The specimen comprised PBMCs, sampled on the day of the first yellow fever vaccination. The V and J genes are TRBV6-1 and TRBJ2-2; 10 positions agree with TRBD1. The sequence came from a man between 18 and 29 years old who received the YFV17D yellow fever vaccine. The CDR3 reads CASSVAGQGRQELFF. CDR3 in DNA: TGTGCCAGCAGTGTGGCGGGACAGGGGAGACAGGAGCTGTTTTTT.